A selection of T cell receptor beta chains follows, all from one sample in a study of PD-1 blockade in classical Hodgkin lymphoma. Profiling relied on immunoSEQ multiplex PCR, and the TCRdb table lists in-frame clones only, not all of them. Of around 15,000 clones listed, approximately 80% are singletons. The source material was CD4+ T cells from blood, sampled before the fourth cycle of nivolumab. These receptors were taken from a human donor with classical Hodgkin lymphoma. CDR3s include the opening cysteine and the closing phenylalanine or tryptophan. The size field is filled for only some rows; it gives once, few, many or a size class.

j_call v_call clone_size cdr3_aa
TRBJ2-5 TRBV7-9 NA CASSNRALSGETQYF
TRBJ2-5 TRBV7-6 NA CASSLSGQGGETQYF
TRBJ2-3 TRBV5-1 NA CASSHGLAGGPSTDTQYF
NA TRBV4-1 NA CASSQDWRGTSYEQYF
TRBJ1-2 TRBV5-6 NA CASSLGGSNYGYTF
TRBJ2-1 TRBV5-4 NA CASSLTGQGSNEQFF
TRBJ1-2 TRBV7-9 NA CASSSHGLGGSGGYTF
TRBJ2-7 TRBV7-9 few CASSFGTTGGYEQYF
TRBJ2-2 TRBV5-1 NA CASSFSGGELFF
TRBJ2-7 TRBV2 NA CASSEGEPISYEQYF
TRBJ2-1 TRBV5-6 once CASSPRTSGSSYNEQFF
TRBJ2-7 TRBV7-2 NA CASSGLGDSYEQYF
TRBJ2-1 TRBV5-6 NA CASSFRSAYTYNEEQFF
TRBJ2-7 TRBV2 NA CASSDGGGLSYEQYF
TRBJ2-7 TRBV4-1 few CASSQTGQRDYEQYF
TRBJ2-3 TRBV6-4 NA CASSDSATSTDTQYF
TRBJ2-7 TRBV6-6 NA CASSYQDTYEQYF
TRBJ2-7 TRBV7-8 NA CASSLGAGESYEQYF
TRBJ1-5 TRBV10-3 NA CAISESGSNQPQHF
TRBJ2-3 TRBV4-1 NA CASSQDWTAGDVDTQYF
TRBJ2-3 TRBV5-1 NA CASSPLTGGNTDTQYF
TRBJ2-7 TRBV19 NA CASSRSAWDEQYF
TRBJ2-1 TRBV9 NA CASSVGGQGGNEQFF
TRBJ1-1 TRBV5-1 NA CASSVDSLNTEAFF
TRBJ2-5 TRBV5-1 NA CASQGDGETQYF
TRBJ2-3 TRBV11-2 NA CASSLERSRGDTQYF
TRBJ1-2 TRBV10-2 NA CASSEPRGANYGYTF
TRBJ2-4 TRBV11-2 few CASSLDDPTGTKNIQYF
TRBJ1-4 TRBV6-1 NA CASIEEGGNEKLFF
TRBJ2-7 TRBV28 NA CASSFTGGSYEQYF
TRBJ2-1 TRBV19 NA CASSIRQGGVDEQFF
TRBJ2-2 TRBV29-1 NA CSVGRGQGANTGELFF
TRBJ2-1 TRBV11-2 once CASSSQGSSYNEQFF
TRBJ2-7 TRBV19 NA CASSIGLAGTYEQYF
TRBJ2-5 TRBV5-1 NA CASAIGGTGQETQYF
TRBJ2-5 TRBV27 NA CASSPILGGGETQYF
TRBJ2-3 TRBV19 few CASSISGGTQYF
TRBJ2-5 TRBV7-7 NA CASSPSGYETQYF
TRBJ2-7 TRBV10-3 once CAISDPGQGLYEQYF
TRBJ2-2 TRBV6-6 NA CASSYLAGRTGELFF
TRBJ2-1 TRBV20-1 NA CSAGWGEQFF
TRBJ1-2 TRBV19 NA CASTLQGNSLGYTF
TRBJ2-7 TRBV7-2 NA CASSLGLAGGNEQYF
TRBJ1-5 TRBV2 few CASCKNRELKPQHF
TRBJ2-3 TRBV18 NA CASSKQGDTQYF
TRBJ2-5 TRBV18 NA CASSPLQETQYF
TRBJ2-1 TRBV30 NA CAWSLGQGAYNEQFF
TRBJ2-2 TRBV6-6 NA CASRPYYDTGELFF
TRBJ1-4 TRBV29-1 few CSVEDEHHEKLFF
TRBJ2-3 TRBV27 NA CASSLAGAGLDTQYF